This TCR beta chain was sequenced for a study of blood T cells in healthy people across ages. PCR was performed a second time for roughly 7 to 12 cycles using a sample-barcoded 5' primer and a J-beta primer mix. Every molecule of cDNA carried a tag from a template-switch adaptor with 12 random nucleotides. TCRdb independently ran MiXCR on the 5' RACE reads; one entry per CDR3 protein. The profile shows 1.5 million to 2 million distinct CDR3 sequences, roughly a third of them singletons. This clonotype has more than one count but fewer than ten. V lost 6 bases to trimming and J lost 9 bases, with 18 bases between them. In germline, CDR1 is DFQATT, CDR2 SNEGSKA (reference sequence). The CDR3 loop spans 14 amino acids.

Sequenced input: blood. This TCR derives from a woman in her 30s in good health. This chain connects TRBV20-1 to TRBJ1-6, with D maybe TRBD1 (6 bases). CDR3 sequence: CSAGAGEKGSPLHF. CDR3 in DNA: TGCAGTGCAGGGGCAGGGGAAAAAGGTTCACCCCTCCACTTT.